This is a list of T cell receptor beta chains from one sample in a study of STAT3 mutations in large granular lymphocyte leukemia. TCRdb keeps only in-frame clones here, not all; method: immunoSEQ multiplex PCR. The sample includes tens of thousands of clones, about 83% of them seen just once. Sequenced: peripheral blood mononuclear cells. The receptors were gathered from a woman aged 45 to 65 with T-cell large granular lymphocyte leukemia. Some clones in this sample may be carry-over from other donors' samples. CDR3s include the opening cysteine and the closing phenylalanine or tryptophan. A D gene is named only where the DNA matches it firmly.

d_gene,v_gene,j_gene,CDR3aa
NA,TRBV6-5,TRBJ2-2,CASRAGGTGELFF
NA,TRBV7-2,TRBJ2-6,CASSLYMGAGANVLTF
NA,TRBV5-1,TRBJ2-1,CASSLASVNEQFF
NA,TRBV4-2,TRBJ2-3,CASSPRRGSEADTQYF
NA,TRBV10-3,TRBJ2-2,CAIKGSVNTGELFF
NA,TRBV18,TRBJ1-2,CASSPLGSDGYTF
NA,TRBV4-3,TRBJ1-1,CASSQMVRTEAFF
TRBD2,TRBV7-2,TRBJ2-5,CASSLAGGRETQYF
NA,TRBV14,TRBJ2-2,CASSRARSNTGELFF
NA,TRBV18,TRBJ2-4,CASSPQNSVPKNIQYF